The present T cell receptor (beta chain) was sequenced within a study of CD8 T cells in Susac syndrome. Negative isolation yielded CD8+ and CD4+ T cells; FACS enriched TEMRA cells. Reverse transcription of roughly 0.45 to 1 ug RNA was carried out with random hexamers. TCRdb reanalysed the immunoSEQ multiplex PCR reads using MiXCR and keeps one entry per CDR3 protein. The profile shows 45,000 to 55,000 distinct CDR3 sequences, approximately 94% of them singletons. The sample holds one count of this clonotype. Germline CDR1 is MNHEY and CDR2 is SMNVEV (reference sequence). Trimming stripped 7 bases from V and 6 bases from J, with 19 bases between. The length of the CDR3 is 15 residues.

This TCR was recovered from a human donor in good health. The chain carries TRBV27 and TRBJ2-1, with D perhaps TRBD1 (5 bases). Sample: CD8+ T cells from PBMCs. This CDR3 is CASKLRDFNSNEQFF. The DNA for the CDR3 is TGTGCCAGCAAACTCAGGGATTTCAACTCCAATGAGCAGTTCTTC.